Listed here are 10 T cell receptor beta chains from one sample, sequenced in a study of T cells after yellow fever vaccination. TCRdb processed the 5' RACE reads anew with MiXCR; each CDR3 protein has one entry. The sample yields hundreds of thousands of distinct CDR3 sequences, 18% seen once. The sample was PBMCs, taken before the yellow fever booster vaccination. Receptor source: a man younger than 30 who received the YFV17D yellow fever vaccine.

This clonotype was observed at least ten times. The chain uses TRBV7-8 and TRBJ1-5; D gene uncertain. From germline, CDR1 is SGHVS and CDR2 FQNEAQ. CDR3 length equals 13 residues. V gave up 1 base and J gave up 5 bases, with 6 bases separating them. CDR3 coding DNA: TGTGCCAGCAGCTTAGACCGATATCAGCCCCAGCATTTT. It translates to CASSLDRYQPQHF.

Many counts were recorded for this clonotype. CDR3 sequence (DNA): TGCAGTGCTATGGGAGGGCTATACAATGAGCAGTTCTTC. Translated: CSAMGGLYNEQFF. V usage is TRBV20-1 and J usage is TRBJ2-1, with TRBD2 identical over 7 bases. CDR1 and CDR2 from the germline V gene are DFQATT and SNEGSKA (reference sequence). The junction had 4 bases not matched to a gene; V was cut back by 4 bases and J by 4 bases. CDR3 length: 13 residues.

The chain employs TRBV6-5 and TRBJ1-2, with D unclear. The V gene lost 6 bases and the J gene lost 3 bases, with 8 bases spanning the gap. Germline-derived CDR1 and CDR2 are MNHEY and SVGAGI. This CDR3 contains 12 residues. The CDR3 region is CASSRAHYGYTF. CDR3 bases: TGTGCCAGCAGCCGGGCCCACTATGGCTACACCTTC.

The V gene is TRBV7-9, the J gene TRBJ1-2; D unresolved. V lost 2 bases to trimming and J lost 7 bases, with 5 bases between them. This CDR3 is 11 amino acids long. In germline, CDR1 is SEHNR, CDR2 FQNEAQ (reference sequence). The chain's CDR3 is CASSLRAGYTF. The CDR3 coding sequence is TGTGCCAGCAGCTTAAGGGCTGGCTACACCTTC.

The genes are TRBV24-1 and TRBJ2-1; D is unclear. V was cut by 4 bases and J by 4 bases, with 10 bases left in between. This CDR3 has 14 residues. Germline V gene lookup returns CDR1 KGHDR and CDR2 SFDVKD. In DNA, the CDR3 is TGTGCCACCAGTGACCCGACGGATTACAATGAGCAGTTCTTC. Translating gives CATSDPTDYNEQFF.

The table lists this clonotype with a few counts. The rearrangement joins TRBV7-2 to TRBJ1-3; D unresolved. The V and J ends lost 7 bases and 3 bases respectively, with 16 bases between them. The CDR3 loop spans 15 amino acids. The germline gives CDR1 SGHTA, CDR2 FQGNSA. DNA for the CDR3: TGTGCCAGCACCTCCCGGCCGACATTTGGAAACACCATATATTTT. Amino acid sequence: CASTSRPTFGNTIYF.

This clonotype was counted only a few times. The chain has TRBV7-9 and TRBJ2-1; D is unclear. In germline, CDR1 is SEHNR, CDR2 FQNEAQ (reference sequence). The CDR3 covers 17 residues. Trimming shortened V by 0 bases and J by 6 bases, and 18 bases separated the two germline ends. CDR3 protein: CASSLALGFGPGNEQFF. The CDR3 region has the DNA TGTGCCAGCAGCTTAGCATTAGGCTTTGGGCCGGGCAATGAGCAGTTCTTC.

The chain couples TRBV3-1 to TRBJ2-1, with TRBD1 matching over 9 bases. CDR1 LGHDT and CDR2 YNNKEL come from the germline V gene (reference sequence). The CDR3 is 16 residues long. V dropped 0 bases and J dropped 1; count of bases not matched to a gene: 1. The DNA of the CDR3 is TGTGCCAGCAGCCAAGAGACAGGGGGGTCCTACAATGAGCAGTTCTTC. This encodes CASSQETGGSYNEQFF.

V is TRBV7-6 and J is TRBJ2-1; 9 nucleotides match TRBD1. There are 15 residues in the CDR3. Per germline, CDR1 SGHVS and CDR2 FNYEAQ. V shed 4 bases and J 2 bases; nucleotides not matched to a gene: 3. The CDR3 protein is CASSSGTGTYNEQFF. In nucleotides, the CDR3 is TGTGCCAGCAGCTCCGGGACAGGGACCTACAATGAGCAGTTCTTC.

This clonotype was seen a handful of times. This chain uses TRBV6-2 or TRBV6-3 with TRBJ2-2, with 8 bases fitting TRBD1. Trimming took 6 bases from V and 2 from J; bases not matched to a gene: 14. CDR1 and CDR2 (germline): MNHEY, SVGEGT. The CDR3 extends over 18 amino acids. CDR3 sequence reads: CASRTTTHRGANTGELFF. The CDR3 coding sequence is TGTGCCAGCAGGACAACCACGCACAGGGGGGCCAACACCGGGGAGCTGTTTTTT.